These 29 T cell receptor beta chains originate from one sample sequenced in a study of blood T cells in healthy people across ages. PCR was performed a second time for about 7 to 11 cycles using a sample-barcoded 5' primer and a J-beta primer mix. TCRdb re-analysed the 5' RACE reads in MiXCR, keeping a single row per CDR3 protein. The sample shows 1.4 million or so distinct CDR3 sequences, 35% to 45% of them seen only once. The specimen sequenced was blood. The receptors originated from a woman under 30 in good health.

This clonotype turned up a few times. The chain's CDR3 is CASSPGTSVSYEQYF. As DNA, the CDR3 is TGTGCCAGCTCACCAGGGACTAGCGTCTCCTACGAGCAGTACTTC. The chain has TRBV18 and TRBJ2-7; TRBD2 aligns across 10 bases. V trimming: 2 bases; J trimming: 0 bases; junction bases outside the gene matches: 1. Looked up from germline, CDR1 is KGHSH and CDR2 is LQKENI. The CDR3 extends over 15 amino acids.

This chain joins TRBV14 and TRBJ2-1; D is undetermined. Trimming shortened V by 1 base and J by 10 bases, and 11 bases separated the two germline ends. Germline V lookup: CDR1 SGHDN, CDR2 FVKESK. CDR3 length: 13 amino acids. For the CDR3, the DNA is TGTGCCAGCAGCCAAGTACCCAGGTACGAGCAGTTCTTC. Protein sequence: CASSQVPRYEQFF.

The chain recombines TRBV5-1 with TRBJ1-2, with a possible D match to TRBD1 (5 bases). V lost 2 bases and J lost 3, with 14 bases in between. This CDR3 contains 15 residues. From germline, CDR1 is SGHRS and CDR2 YFSETQ. The CDR3 DNA follows: TGCGCCAGCAGCTTAACTCCCGGGACGGACTATGGCTACACCTTC. Translating gives CASSLTPGTDYGYTF.

CDR3 nucleotide sequence: TGTGCCAGCAGACGCGCTAGCGGGAGTATTTACAATGAGCAGTTCTTC. Translation gives CASRRASGSIYNEQFF. The rearrangement joins TRBV7-2 to TRBJ2-1; TRBD2 matches 10 bases. This CDR3 spans 16 amino acids. CDR1 SGHTA and CDR2 FQGNSA come from the germline V gene. V was clipped by 6 bases and J by 4 bases; unmatched bases: 9.

This chain connects TRBV20-1 to TRBJ1-1; 10 nucleotides align to TRBD1. Losses at the gene ends were 5 bases for V and 1 base for J; bases not matched to a gene: 4. The CDR3 spans 14 residues. Germline values: CDR1 DFQATT, CDR2 SNEGSKA (reference sequence). In nucleotides, the CDR3 is TGCAGTGCTGTCCGGGACAGGGGGAACACTGAAGCTTTCTTT. Amino acids: CSAVRDRGNTEAFF.

As regards this clonotype: Given a much more abundant clone one base away, this may be a read error. This chain connects TRBV20-1 to TRBJ2-6; D call uncertain. V lost 0 bases and J 2 bases, leaving 5 bases between the germline ends. CDR1 is DFQATT and CDR2 is SNEGSKA in the germline V gene (reference sequence). CDR3 length equals 14 residues. CDR3 sequence (DNA): TGCAGTGCTAGAGATGTCCCTGGGGCCAACGTCCTGACTTTC. Translated: CSARDVPGANVLTF.

About this clonotype itself: At one boundary the junction diverges from the germline segment, which might be a read error. The genes are TRBV5-1 and TRBJ1-2, with D possibly TRBD1 on 5 matching bases. The CDR3 contains 14 residues. The germline gives CDR1 SGHRS, CDR2 YFSETQ. The CDR3, as DNA: TGCACCAGCAGCTTGGAGACAGCGGCCTATGGCTACACCTTC. Its protein is CTSSLETAAYGYTF.

The chain joins TRBV27 to TRBJ2-3; 8 bases map to TRBD2. The length of the CDR3 is 14 residues. Germline V gene lookup returns CDR1 MNHEY and CDR2 SMNVEV (reference sequence). The V gene end was trimmed by 7 bases and the J gene end by 4 bases; junction bases not matched to a gene: 7. CDR3 in DNA: TGTGCCAGCAAGGCTAGCGGGCTGGCAGATACGCAGTATTTT. Protein product: CASKASGLADTQYF.

Remarks on this clonotype: A much larger clone lies a single base off, so this may be a read error. The J gene is TRBJ2-3, the V gene TRBV10-3, with D tentatively TRBD1 (6 bases). The germline V gene has CDR1 ENHRY and CDR2 SYGVKD. V was pared by 4 bases and J by 5 bases, with 13 bases between. The CDR3 covers 14 residues. CDR3 loop: CAISVTGYVDTQYF. CDR3 DNA sequence: TGTGCCATCAGTGTTACAGGGTACGTAGATACGCAGTATTTT.

In the case of this clonotype: With a much larger clone just one base away, this may be a read error. The CDR3 here is CASSQSSFYNEQFF. In DNA form, the CDR3 reads TGCGCCAGCAGCCAATCTAGCTTCTACAATGAGCAGTTCTTC. V is TRBV4-3 and J is TRBJ2-1; D might be TRBD2 (5 bases). The CDR3 is 14 residues long. Germline values: CDR1 LGHNA, CDR2 YSLEER. The germline V and J ends were trimmed by 2 bases and 3 bases, with 8 bases remaining between them.

The rearrangement joins TRBV5-1 to TRBJ2-3; TRBD2 matches 9 bases. The V gene end was trimmed by 2 bases and the J gene end by 5 bases; junction bases not matched to a gene: 3. In germline, CDR1 is SGHRS, CDR2 YFSETQ. CDR3 length: 14 amino acids. The CDR3 loop is CASSFSGGIDTQYF. The CDR3 DNA sequence: TGCGCCAGCAGCTTTAGCGGGGGAATAGATACGCAGTATTTT.

This sequence joins TRBV4-1 and TRBJ2-7; D perhaps matches TRBD2 (6 bases). This CDR3 is 13 amino acids long. From germline, CDR1 is MGHRA and CDR2 YSYEKL. V lost 1 base to trimming and J lost 3 bases, with 7 bases between them. DNA for the CDR3: TGCGCCAGCAGCCAAGTAGCGGACTACGAGCAGTACTTC. Translating gives CASSQVADYEQYF.

This clonotype was counted a few times. The chain combines TRBV9 with TRBJ1-1; D is uncertain. Deletions cut 0 bases from V and 1 base from J, with 7 bases between. The germline gives CDR1 SGDLS, CDR2 YYNGEE. The CDR3 covers 14 residues. Here the CDR3 DNA reads TGTGCCAGCAGCGTAGTCTCGGCGAACACTGAAGCTTTCTTT. It translates to CASSVVSANTEAFF.

This rearrangement joins TRBV20-1 to TRBJ1-5; tentatively, D is TRBD1 (5 bases). V was pared by 6 bases and J by 3 bases, with 15 bases between. The germline V gene encodes CDR1 DFQATT and CDR2 SNEGSKA (reference sequence). The CDR3 extends over 14 amino acids. CDR3 nucleotide sequence: TGCAGTGCATATACAGGACACCTCAATCAGCCCCAGCATTTT. Its protein is CSAYTGHLNQPQHF.

The count of this clonotype is one. The chain joins TRBV20-1 to TRBJ2-3; 13 bases are shared with TRBD2. CDR3 length equals 17 residues. Germline CDR1 reads DFQATT; CDR2 reads SNEGSKA (reference sequence). Trimming removed 1 base from V and 0 bases from J; junction bases left unmatched: 4. The CDR3 region is CSARGPGLAGSTDTQYF. In nucleotides, the CDR3 is TGCAGTGCTAGAGGTCCGGGACTAGCGGGGAGCACAGATACGCAGTATTTT.

This clonotype was seen a handful of times. The V and J genes are TRBV7-9 and TRBJ2-3, with a weak D call TRBD2 (6 bases). The V and J ends lost 2 bases and 6 bases respectively, with 18 bases between them. The CDR3 runs to 16 residues. Germline CDR1 reads SEHNR; CDR2 reads FQNEAQ (reference sequence). The CDR3 DNA sequence: TGTGCCAGCAGCTTAAAGGTGGGGGGACTTTCCGATACGCAGTATTTT. Its protein is CASSLKVGGLSDTQYF.

This clonotype turned up a few times. CDR3 sequence: CSASFLRRPQHF. In DNA, the CDR3 is TGCAGTGCTAGTTTTTTAAGGAGGCCCCAGCATTTT. This chain links TRBV20-1 with TRBJ1-5; D not resolved. The CDR3 consists of 12 residues. V was trimmed by 3 bases and J by 9 bases, leaving 12 bases between them. Germline assignment: CDR1 DFQATT and CDR2 SNEGSKA (reference sequence).

This clonotype was seen a few times. The rearrangement uses TRBV18 and TRBJ1-2; possibly TRBD1 for D (5 bases). Germline V gene data show CDR1 as KGHSH and CDR2 as LQKENI. V was pared by 3 bases and J by 1 base, with 9 bases between. This CDR3 has 14 amino acids. The CDR3 DNA reads TGTGCCAGCTCACCGGGACGGAATAACTATGGCTACACCTTC. Its protein is CASSPGRNNYGYTF.

V gene TRBV7-2 combines with J gene TRBJ2-1; possibly TRBD1 for D (6 bases). The J call is uncertain, as TRBJ2-7 better fits the DNA end. Germline values: CDR1 SGHTA, CDR2 FQGNSA. The CDR3 contains 16 residues. In DNA, the CDR3 is TGTGCCAGCAGCTTAGTGGGGGCAGGCTCCTACAATGAGCAGTACTTC. Its protein product is CASSLVGAGSYNEQYF.

The V call is TRBV4-2, the J call TRBJ2-5, with D maybe TRBD1 (6 bases). V dropped 1 base and J dropped 3 bases, with 9 bases sitting between them. CDR1 LGHNA and CDR2 YNFKEQ come from the germline V gene. This CDR3 is 14 amino acids long. In DNA, the CDR3 is TGTGCCAGCAGCCAAGGAGGGGACAAAGAGACCCAGTACTTC. Translation: CASSQGGDKETQYF.

This clonotype was observed a handful of times. The genes are TRBV9 and TRBJ1-5; 12 bases align to TRBD1. This CDR3 has 15 amino acids. The V and J ends lost 3 bases and 6 bases, in that order; junction bases with no gene match: 4. The germline V gene has CDR1 SGDLS and CDR2 YYNGEE. The CDR3 region is CASSAGQGASQPQHF. The CDR3 bases are TGTGCCAGCAGCGCGGGACAGGGGGCAAGTCAGCCCCAGCATTTT.

The genes are TRBV30 and TRBJ1-2; D is uncertain. The V end was cut by 5 bases, the J end by 9 bases, with 7 bases between. Per the germline V gene, CDR1 is GTSNPN and CDR2 is SVGIG (reference sequence). The length of the CDR3 is 9 residues. The CDR3 here is CAWGYSYTF. CDR3 DNA sequence: TGTGCCTGGGGGTATAGCTACACCTTC.

The CDR3 nucleotides read TGCGCCAGCAGCCTCATGACAGCCCCCTCCTACGAGCAGTACTTC. Its translation: CASSLMTAPSYEQYF. This rearrangement joins TRBV4-1 to TRBJ2-7; maybe TRBD1 (5 bases). V was shortened by 4 bases and J by 0 bases, with 13 bases between the two germline ends. Germline assignment: CDR1 MGHRA and CDR2 YSYEKL. CDR3 length: 15 residues.

This clonotype was seen many times. J is TRBJ1-1 and V is TRBV7-9; no definite D call. This CDR3 is built from 13 residues. Germline V gene sequence: CDR1 SEHNR, CDR2 FQNEAQ (reference sequence). Trimming took 5 bases from V and 1 from J, leaving 8 bases between them. DNA of the CDR3: TGTGCCAGCAGCGTGGGAGAGAACACTGAAGCTTTCTTT. As protein: CASSVGENTEAFF.

The chain combines TRBV6-1 with TRBJ2-5; tentatively, D is TRBD2 (7 bases). The germline V and J ends were trimmed by 1 base and 2 bases, with 14 bases remaining between them. CDR1 and CDR2 (germline): MNHNS, SASEGT. This CDR3 region has 16 residues. Written as DNA, the CDR3 is TGTGCCAGCAGTGAAGAAAGCGGGACAATTCAAGAGACCCAGTACTTC. It codes for CASSEESGTIQETQYF.

The chain recombines TRBV20-1 with TRBJ1-5; 8 nucleotides align to TRBD1. There are 16 residues in the CDR3. V lost 3 bases, J lost 0 bases, and 7 bases stayed unmatched. CDR1 and CDR2 from the germline V gene are DFQATT and SNEGSKA (reference sequence). The CDR3 sequence is CSARNRGFHSNQPQHF. The CDR3 DNA follows: TGCAGTGCTAGGAACAGGGGGTTCCATAGCAATCAGCCCCAGCATTTT.

The chain links TRBV20-1 to TRBJ2-7; 9 bases are shared with TRBD2. There are 14 residues in the CDR3. Germline assignment: CDR1 DFQATT and CDR2 SNEGSKA (reference sequence). Germline trimming cut 3 bases from V and 0 bases from J; bases unmatched to any gene: 3. The CDR3: CSARSSGSSYEQYF. The CDR3 nucleotides are TGCAGTGCTAGGAGTAGCGGGAGCTCCTACGAGCAGTACTTC.

The rearrangement uses TRBV6-6 and TRBJ1-1; weak D call: TRBD1 (5 bases). There are 17 residues in the CDR3. The germline CDR1 and CDR2 sequences are MNHNY and SVGAGI (reference sequence). With 2 bases removed from V and 2 bases from J, the gap between germline ends came to 18 bases. As DNA, the CDR3 is TGTGCCAGCAGTTACGGGTCGGGGGGGGAGCCTAACACTGAAGCTTTCTTT. This sequence encodes CASSYGSGGEPNTEAFF.

The chain joins TRBV5-1 to TRBJ2-1; D might be TRBD1 (6 bases). With 4 bases removed from V and 3 bases from J, the gap between germline ends came to 20 bases. Per germline, CDR1 SGHRS and CDR2 YFSETQ. The length of the CDR3 is 17 residues. This CDR3 is CASSQGSWGPVYNEQFF. In DNA, the CDR3 is TGCGCCAGCAGCCAAGGCTCGTGGGGGCCCGTCTACAATGAGCAGTTCTTC.